Given below is one TCR beta chain in context. This specimen belongs to a study of blood T cell repertoires in COVID-19. Study information: Sample material is recorded as cDNA or gDNA derived from T cells, B-cell-depleted T cells, or PBMCs.

Between the trimmed V and J ends, which lost 1 base and 4 bases, there was a span of 10 bases. The CDR3 is 14 residues long. CDR1 and CDR2 (germline): LGHDT, YNNKEL (reference sequence). As originally analysed: Amplification of reference gene primers provided the estimated nucleated cell counts. Only in-frame clones appear in the TCRdb table, and some are missing; sequencing was by immunoSEQ multiplex PCR. V, J and clone size derive from that table, while D and trimming were established from the DNA sequence. The table shows some 70,000 clones, with 79% occurring only once. What was sequenced was peripheral blood. The sequence derives from a woman aged 50 to 60 with acute or convalescent COVID-19. The chain has TRBV3-1 (or the pseudogene TRBV3-2) and TRBJ1-2; perhaps TRBD1 as D (5 bases). This CDR3 reads CASSQVQDLYGYTF. As DNA, the CDR3 is TGTGCCAGCAGCCAAGTACAGGATCTCTATGGCTACACCTTC.